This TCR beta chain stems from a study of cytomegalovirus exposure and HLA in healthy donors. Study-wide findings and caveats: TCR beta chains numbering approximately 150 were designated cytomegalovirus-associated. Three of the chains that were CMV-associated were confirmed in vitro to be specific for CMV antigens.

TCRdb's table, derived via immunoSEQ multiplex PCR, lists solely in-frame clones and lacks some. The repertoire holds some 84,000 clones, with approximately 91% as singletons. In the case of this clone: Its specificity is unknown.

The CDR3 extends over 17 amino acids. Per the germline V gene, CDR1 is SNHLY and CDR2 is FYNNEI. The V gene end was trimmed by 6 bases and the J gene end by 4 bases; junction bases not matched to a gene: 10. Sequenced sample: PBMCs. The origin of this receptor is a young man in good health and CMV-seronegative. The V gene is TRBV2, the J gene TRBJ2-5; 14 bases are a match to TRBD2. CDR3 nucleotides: TGTGCCAGCAGGAAGACTAGCGGGGGGGCCCGTTTAGAGACCCAGTACTTC. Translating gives CASRKTSGGARLETQYF.